This TCR beta chain was retrieved from a study of T-cell memory formation after mild COVID-19 (dated by TCRdb to the early 2020s). Regarding the complete study: TCR sequence clusters from the two donors were found to be largely donor specific. Two young, previously healthy adult volunteers, one female and one male, were included in the cohort. Longitudinal TCRalpha and TCRbeta repertoire sequencing tracked T-cell clones expanding and contracting after mild COVID-19 in a couple of donors. Results and caveats for the whole study, not just this receptor: SARS-CoV-2 specificity was not confirmed for the second-wave clones peaking on day 37. Contracting CD4+ clones were found mainly in CM and EM memory subsets, while CD8+ clones were enriched in EMRA. Some responding clones were detected in pre-infection memory, which suggested that pre-existing cross-reactive memory T cells had joined the SARS-CoV-2 response. Only two mild cases were covered by the study, and larger cohorts that include severe cases with pre-infection samples were considered necessary. Balanced CD4/CD8 phenotypes were observed for clones contracting from day 15 to 85, whereas a bias towards CD4+ was observed for a second wave of clones expanding from day 15 to 37.

The germline V gene encodes CDR1 LGHDT and CDR2 YNNKEL (reference sequence). Measured from the cysteine to the phenylalanine, the CDR3 is 16 residues long. Solely the CDR3 DNA is kept, with 48 bases framed from the first base. V loses 4 bases at its end and J loses 4 bases; junction bases beyond the gene matches: 5. This clonotype has only a few counts. Its antigen specificity is not known. Per-base quality was not reported, and no clone a single base away is much larger than it. This sample was sequenced with an Illumina NovaSeq 6000. cDNA libraries for TCRalpha and TCRbeta were prepared by 5'RACE using constant-segment primers, with sample barcodes and unique molecular identifiers added. Trizol reagent was used to extract RNA from every sample. Amplification of the libraries took two PCR steps, and the second step added a second sample barcode plus Illumina TruSeq adapters. Sequencing of the libraries was done on an Illumina NovaSeq, producing 2 x 150 bp paired-end reads. The paper's processing steps were these. Demultiplexing of reads and collapsing into UMI-guided consensus sequences were performed with migec v1.2.7. Using mixcr v2.1.11, the UMI consensuses were aligned to TRA and TRB V and J templates and assembled into clonotypes. Clonotypes were classified as expanded or contracted when called significant by both edgeR and NoisET, with noise models trained on biological replicates. For edgeR calls, the thresholds were a false discovery rate-adjusted p below 0.01 and a log2 fold-change of 1. PCA with hierarchical clustering of max-normalized trajectories of the 1000 most abundant clonotypes was used as exploratory dynamics analysis. Separately sequenced CD4+ and CD8+ repertoires were used to assign the CD4 or CD8 phenotype of responding clones. Starting from the raw public reads, TCRdb applied fastp trimming at Q25, assembled clones with MiXCR and retained in-frame beta chains. Rows matching on CDR3 protein sequence are summarized as one entry with the most common DNA and genes. It is TCRdb's table, rather than the study itself, that gives the V and J calls and clone size. The sample table holds approximately 560,000 distinct CDR3 sequences, of which 17% were seen once. Clones ranked in the top ten supply roughly 8% of the sample.

Ficoll-Paque density gradient centrifugation was the method used to isolate PBMCs. Rearrangement joined TRBV3-1 to TRBJ2-2, with 11 middle bases fitting TRBD2. This clonotype originated in an adult woman who had mild COVID-19 (a few samples of this study predate the infection). The sample titles of this study are shuffled in the database, so cell type and time point are left out; the donor was told from shared clones. The sample consisted of PBMCs or a T cell subset sorted from them (not recorded which). CDR3 sequence: CASSPWTSGRTGELFF. The nucleotide sequence is given as TGTGCCAGCAGCCCCTGGACTAGCGGGCGCACCGGGGAGCTGTTTTTT.